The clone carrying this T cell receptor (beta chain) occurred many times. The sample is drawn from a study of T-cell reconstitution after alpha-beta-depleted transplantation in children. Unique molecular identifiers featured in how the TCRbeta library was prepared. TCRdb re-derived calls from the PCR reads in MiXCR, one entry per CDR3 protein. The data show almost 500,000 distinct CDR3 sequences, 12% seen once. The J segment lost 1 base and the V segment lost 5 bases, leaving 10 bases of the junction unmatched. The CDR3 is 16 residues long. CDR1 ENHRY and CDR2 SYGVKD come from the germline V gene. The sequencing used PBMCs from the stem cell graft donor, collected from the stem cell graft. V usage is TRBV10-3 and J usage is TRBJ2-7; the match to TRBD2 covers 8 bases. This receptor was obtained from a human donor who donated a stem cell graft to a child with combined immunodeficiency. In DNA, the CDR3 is TGTGCCATCAGTCCCGCGGCACTAGCGGCATCCTACGAGCAGTACTTC. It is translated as CAISPAALAASYEQYF.